This TCR beta chain was captured in a study of blood T cell repertoires in COVID-19. At the level of the study: Sources were T cells, B-cell-depleted T cells, or PBMCs; the material itself was cDNA or gDNA.

Trimming removed 4 bases from V and 2 bases from J, with 16 bases in between. The CDR3 runs to 16 residues. Germline-derived CDR1 and CDR2 are SGHAT and FQNNGV. Participant age was roughly 18 to 95 years, and participants resided in fewer than 25 US areas. The study assigned cohorts using participant-reported clinical history. In the study's own analysis: Estimated nucleated cell counts came from reference gene primer amplification. Profiled with immunoSEQ multiplex PCR; TCRdb holds only in-frame clones, not every one. The V and J calls and clone size were taken over from that table, and D and trimming were inferred from the DNA. Of 150,000 to 200,000 clones in the sample, more than 75% were seen once.

The chain combines TRBV11-2 with TRBJ2-3; the D gene is possibly TRBD1 (6 bases). This sequence originates from a woman in her forties or fifties with acute COVID-19. The sample taken for sequencing was PBMCs or T cells enriched from blood (not recorded which). CDR3 loop: CASSSRRDTTTDTQYF. CDR3 sequence (DNA): TGTGCCAGCAGCTCCCGCCGGGACACTACCACAGATACGCAGTATTTT.